This T cell receptor (beta chain) was captured by sequencing in a study of blood T cell repertoires in COVID-19. Study information: Italy, Spain and the United States were the sources of the convalescent and acute COVID-19 samples.

The CDR3 consists of 16 residues. Germline loops: CDR1 MRHNA, CDR2 SNTAGT. With V trimmed by 2 bases and J by 0 bases, 1 base remained unmatched. The repertoire was sequenced with immunoSEQ multiplex PCR; TCRdb's copy has only in-frame clones and lacks some. The data hold around 270,000 clones, with less than 90% observed a single time. The sequence was obtained from a man between 60 and 75 years old who had recovered from COVID-19. The sequenced sample consisted of peripheral blood. The chain has TRBV6-4 and TRBJ2-1; 10 bases align to TRBD1. The CDR3 DNA follows: TGTGCCAGCAGTGACCGGACAGGGGGCTCCTACAATGAGCAGTTCTTC. This encodes CASSDRTGGSYNEQFF.